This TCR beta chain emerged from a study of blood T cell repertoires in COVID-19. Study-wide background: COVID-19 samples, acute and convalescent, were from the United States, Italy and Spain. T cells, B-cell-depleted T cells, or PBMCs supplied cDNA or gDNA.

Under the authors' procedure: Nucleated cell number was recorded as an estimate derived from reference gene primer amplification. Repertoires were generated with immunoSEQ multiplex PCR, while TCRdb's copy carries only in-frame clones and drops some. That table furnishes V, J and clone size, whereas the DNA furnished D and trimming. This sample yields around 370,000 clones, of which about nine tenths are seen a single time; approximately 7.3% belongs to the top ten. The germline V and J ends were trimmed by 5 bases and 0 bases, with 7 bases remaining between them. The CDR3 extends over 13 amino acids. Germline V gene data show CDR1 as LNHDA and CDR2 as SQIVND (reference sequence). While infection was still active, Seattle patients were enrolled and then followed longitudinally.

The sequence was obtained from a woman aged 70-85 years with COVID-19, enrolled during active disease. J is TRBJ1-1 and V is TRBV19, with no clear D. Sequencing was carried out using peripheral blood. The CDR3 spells CASSQVMNTEAFF. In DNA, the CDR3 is TGTGCCAGTAGTCAGGTTATGAACACTGAAGCTTTCTTT.